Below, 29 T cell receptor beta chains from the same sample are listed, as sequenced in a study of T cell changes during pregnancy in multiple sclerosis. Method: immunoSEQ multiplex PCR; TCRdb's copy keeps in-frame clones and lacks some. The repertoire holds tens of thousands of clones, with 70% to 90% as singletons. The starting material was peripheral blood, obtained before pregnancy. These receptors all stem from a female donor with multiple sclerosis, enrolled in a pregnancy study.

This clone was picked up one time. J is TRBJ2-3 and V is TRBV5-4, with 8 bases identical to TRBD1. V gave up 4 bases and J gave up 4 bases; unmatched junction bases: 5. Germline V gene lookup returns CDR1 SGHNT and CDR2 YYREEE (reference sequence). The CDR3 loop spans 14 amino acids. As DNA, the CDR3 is TGTGCCAGCAGCCGCCAGGGGGCGGCAGATACGCAGTATTTT. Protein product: CASSRQGAADTQYF.

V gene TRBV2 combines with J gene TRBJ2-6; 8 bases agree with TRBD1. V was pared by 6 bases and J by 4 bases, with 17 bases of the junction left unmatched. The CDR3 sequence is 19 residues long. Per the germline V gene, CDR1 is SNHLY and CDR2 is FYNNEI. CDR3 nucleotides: TGTGCCAGCAGCGCCCAGGGCGGGCAGGGGGCGCTCGGGGCCAACGTCCTGACTTTC. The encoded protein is CASSAQGGQGALGANVLTF.

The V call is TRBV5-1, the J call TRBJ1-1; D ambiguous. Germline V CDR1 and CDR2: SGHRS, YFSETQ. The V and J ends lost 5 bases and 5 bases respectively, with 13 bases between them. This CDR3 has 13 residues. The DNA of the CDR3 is TGCGCCAGCAGTTATATTCCGGGAACTGAAGCTTTCTTT. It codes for CASSYIPGTEAFF.

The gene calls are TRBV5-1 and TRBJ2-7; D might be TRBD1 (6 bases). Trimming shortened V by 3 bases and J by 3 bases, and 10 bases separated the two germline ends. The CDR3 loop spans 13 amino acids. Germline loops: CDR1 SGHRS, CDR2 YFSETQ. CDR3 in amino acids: CASSWDTGYEQYF. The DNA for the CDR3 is TGCGCCAGCAGCTGGGACACCGGCTACGAGCAGTACTTC.

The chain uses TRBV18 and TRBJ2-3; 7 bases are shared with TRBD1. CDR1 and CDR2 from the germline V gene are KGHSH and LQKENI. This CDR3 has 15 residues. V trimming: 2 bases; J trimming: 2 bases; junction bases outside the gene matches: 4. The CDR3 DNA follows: TGTGCCAGCTCACCAGACAGGGTTTTCACAGATACGCAGTATTTT. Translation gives CASSPDRVFTDTQYF.

CDR3 DNA: TGCAGCGTTTGGTTCGGCCGGAGATCGGGCACAGATACGCAGTATTTT. This translates into CSVWFGRRSGTDTQYF. The V call is TRBV29-1, the J call TRBJ2-3, with unresolved D. CDR1 is SQVTM, CDR2 ANQGSEA, per germline. This CDR3 has 16 amino acids. Trimming took 5 bases from V and 1 from J, leaving 19 bases between them.

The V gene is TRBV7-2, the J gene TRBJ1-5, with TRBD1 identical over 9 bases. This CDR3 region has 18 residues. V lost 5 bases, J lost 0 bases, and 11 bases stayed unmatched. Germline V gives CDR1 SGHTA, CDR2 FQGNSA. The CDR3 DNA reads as TGTGCCAGCAGCACACAAGGACAGGGGTGGGGTAGCAATCAGCCCCAGCATTTT. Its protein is CASSTQGQGWGSNQPQHF.

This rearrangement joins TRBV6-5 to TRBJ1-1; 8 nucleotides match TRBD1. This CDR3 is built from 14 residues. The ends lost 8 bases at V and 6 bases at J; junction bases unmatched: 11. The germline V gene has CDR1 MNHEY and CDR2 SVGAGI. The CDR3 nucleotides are TGTGCCAGCGGTATACAGGGGGTGGTCGCTGAAGCTTTCTTT. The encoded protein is CASGIQGVVAEAFF.

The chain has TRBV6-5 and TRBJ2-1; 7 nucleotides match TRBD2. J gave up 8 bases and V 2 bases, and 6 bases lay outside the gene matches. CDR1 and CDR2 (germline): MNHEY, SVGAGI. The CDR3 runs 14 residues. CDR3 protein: CASSYVGLGHEQFF. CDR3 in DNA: TGTGCCAGCAGTTACGTCGGACTAGGCCATGAGCAGTTCTTC.

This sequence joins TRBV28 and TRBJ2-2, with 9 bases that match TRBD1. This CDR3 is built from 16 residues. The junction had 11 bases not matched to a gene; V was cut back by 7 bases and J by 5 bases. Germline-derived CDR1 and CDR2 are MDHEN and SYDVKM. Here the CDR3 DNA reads TGTGCCAGCAACTGGGGACAGGGAAGAGGTACCGGGGAGCTGTTTTTT. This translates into CASNWGQGRGTGELFF.

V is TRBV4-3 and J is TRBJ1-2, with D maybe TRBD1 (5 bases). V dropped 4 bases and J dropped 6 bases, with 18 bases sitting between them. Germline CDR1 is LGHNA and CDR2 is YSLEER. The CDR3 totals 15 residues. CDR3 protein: CASSRSRGRGDGYTF. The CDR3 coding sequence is TGCGCCAGCAGCCGGTCCCGGGGACGGGGGGATGGCTACACCTTC.

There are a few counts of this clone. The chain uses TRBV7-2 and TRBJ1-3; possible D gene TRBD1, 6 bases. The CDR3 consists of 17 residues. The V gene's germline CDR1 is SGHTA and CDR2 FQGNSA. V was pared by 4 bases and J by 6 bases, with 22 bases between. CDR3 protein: CASSSRGDTSGLNTIYF. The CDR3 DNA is TGTGCCAGCAGCTCTAGAGGGGACACTTCTGGCCTAAACACCATATATTTT.

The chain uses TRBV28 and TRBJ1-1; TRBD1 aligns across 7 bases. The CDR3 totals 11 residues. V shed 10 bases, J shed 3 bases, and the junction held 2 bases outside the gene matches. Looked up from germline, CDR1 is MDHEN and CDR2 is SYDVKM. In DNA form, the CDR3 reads TGTGCCATAACAGGGGACACTGAAGCTTTCTTT. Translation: CAITGDTEAFF.

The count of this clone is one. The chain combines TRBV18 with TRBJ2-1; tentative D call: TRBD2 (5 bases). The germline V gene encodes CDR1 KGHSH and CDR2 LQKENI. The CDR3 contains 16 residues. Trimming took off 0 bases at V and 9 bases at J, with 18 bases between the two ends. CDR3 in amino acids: CASSPPSGGTVGEQFF. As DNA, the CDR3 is TGTGCCAGCTCACCACCCAGCGGCGGAACGGTAGGTGAGCAGTTCTTC.

CDR3 in DNA: TGTGCCTGGAGGGCCGGGACAGGGGGCGGAAAGACCCAGTACTTC. Protein product: CAWRAGTGGGKTQYF. V is TRBV30 and J is TRBJ2-5; 12 nucleotides line up with TRBD1. J lost 6 bases, V lost 3 bases, and 8 bases had no gene match. The CDR3 consists of 15 residues. Germline loops: CDR1 GTSNPN, CDR2 SVGIG (reference sequence).

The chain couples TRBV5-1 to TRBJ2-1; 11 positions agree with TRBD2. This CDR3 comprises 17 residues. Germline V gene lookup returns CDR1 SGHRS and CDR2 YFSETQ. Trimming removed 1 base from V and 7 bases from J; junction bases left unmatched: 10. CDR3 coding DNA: TGCGCCAGCAGCTTGACGGCTAGCGGGGGGACCATAAATGAGCAGTTCTTC. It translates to CASSLTASGGTINEQFF.

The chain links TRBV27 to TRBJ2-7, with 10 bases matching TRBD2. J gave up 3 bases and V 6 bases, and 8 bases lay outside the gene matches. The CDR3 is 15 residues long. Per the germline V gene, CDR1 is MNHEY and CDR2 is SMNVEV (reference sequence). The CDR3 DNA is TGTGCCAGCAGACCGTTAGCGGGGGGCGACTACGAGCAGTACTTC. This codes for CASRPLAGGDYEQYF.

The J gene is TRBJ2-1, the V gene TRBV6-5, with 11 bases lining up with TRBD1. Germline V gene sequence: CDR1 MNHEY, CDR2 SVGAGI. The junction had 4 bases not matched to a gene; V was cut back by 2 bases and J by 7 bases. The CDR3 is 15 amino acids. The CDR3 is CASSYDGTGGNEQFF. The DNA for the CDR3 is TGTGCCAGCAGTTACGATGGGACAGGGGGTAATGAGCAGTTCTTC.

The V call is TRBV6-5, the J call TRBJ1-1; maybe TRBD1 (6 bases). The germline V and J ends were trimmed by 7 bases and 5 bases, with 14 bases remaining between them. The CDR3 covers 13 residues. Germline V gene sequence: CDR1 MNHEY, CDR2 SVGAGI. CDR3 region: CASTWDTGTEAFF. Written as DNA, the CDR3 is TGTGCCAGCACCTGGGACACGGGAACTGAAGCTTTCTTT.

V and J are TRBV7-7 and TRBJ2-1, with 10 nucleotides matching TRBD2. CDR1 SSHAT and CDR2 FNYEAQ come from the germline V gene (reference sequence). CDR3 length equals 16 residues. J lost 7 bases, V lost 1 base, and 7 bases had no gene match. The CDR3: CASSLDPSGSINEQFF. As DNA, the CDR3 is TGTGCCAGCAGCTTAGATCCTAGCGGGAGTATTAATGAGCAGTTCTTC. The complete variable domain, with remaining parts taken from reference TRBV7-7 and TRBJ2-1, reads GAGVSQSPRYKVTKRGQDVTLRCDPISSHATLYWYQQALGQGPEFLTYFNYEAQPDKSGLPSDRFSAERPEGSISTLTIQRTEQRDSAMYRCASSLDPSGSINEQFFGPGTRLTVL.

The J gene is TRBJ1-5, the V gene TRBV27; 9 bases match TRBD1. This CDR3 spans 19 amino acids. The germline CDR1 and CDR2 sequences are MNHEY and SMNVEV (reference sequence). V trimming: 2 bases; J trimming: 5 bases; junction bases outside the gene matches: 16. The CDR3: CASSLLRPGQGRHDQPQHF. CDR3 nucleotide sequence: TGTGCCAGCAGTTTACTTCGACCGGGACAGGGAAGACATGATCAGCCCCAGCATTTT.

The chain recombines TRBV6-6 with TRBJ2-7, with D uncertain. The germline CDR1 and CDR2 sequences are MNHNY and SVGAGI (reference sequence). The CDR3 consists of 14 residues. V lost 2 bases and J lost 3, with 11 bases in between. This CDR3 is CASSYGPELYEQYF. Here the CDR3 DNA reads TGTGCCAGCAGTTACGGGCCAGAACTCTACGAGCAGTACTTC.

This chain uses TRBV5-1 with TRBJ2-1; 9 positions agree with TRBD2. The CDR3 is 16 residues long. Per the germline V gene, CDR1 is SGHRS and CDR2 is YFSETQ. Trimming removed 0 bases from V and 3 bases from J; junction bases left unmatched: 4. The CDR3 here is CASSLELAGFYNEQFF. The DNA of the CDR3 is TGCGCCAGCAGCTTGGAGCTAGCGGGGTTCTACAATGAGCAGTTCTTC.

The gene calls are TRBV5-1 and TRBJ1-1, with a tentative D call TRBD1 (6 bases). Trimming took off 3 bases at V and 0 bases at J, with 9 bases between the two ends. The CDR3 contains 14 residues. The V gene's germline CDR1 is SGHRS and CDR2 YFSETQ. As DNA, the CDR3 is TGCGCCAGCAGCTGGACAGTGTTGAACACTGAAGCTTTCTTT. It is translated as CASSWTVLNTEAFF.

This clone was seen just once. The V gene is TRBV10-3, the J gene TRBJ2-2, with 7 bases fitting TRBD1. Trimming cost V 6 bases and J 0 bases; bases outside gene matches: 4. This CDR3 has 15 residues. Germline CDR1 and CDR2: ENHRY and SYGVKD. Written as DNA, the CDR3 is TGTGCCATCAGCAGGGGACAGCCGAACACCGGGGAGCTGTTTTTT. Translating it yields CAISRGQPNTGELFF.

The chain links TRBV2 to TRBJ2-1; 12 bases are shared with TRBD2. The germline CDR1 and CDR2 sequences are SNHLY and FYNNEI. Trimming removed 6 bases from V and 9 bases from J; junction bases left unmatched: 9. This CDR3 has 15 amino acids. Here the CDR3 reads CASRRLAGAVGEQFF. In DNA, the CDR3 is TGTGCCAGCAGGCGACTAGCGGGAGCAGTCGGTGAGCAGTTCTTC. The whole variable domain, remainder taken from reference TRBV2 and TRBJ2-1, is EPEVTQTPSHQVTQMGQEVILRCVPISNHLYFYWYRQILGQKVEFLVSFYNNEISEKSEIFDDQFSVERPDGSNFTLKIRSTKLEDSAMYFCASRRLAGAVGEQFFGPGTRLTVL.

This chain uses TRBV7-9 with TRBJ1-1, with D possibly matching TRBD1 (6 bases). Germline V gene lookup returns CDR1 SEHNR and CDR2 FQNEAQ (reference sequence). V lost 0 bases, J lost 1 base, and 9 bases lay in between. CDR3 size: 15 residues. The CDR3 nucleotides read TGTGCCAGCAGCTTAGCGGGGGCGCAGAACACTGAAGCTTTCTTT. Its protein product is CASSLAGAQNTEAFF.

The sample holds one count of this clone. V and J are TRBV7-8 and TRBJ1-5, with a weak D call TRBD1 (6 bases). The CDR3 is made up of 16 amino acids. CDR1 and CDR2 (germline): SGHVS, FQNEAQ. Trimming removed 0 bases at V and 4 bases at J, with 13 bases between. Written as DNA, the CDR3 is TGTGCCAGCAGCTTAGCGTCCAGGGGACCAAATCAGCCCCAGCATTTT. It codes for CASSLASRGPNQPQHF.

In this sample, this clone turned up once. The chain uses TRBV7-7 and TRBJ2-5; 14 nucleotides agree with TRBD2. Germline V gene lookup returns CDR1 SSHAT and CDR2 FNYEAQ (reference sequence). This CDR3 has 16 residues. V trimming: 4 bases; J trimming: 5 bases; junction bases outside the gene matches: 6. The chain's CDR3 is CASSSGLAGGRETQYF. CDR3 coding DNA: TGTGCCAGCAGCTCAGGACTAGCGGGGGGCAGGGAGACCCAGTACTTC.